This TCR beta chain is from a study of response to subunit inactivated influenza vaccine. This CDR3 is 14 amino acids long. Germline-derived CDR1 and CDR2 are MNHEY and SVGEGT. The germline V and J ends were trimmed by 6 bases and 3 bases, with 13 bases remaining between them. This clonotype was detected only a few times. The antigen remains undetermined. TCRdb itself ran the RT-PCR reads through MiXCR, one entry per CDR3 protein. This table holds some 600,000 distinct CDR3 sequences, around 15% found once. Overall study findings and caveats: New T cells are recruited in small numbers by each seasonal influenza vaccination, according to the authors' suggestion.

This specimen consisted of PBMCs from blood, obtained roughly 2 weeks before vaccination. The sequence was collected from a man between 50 and 59 years old who received an inactivated influenza vaccine. The rearrangement uses TRBV6-2 or TRBV6-3 and TRBJ2-3; D remains unclear. The CDR3 DNA reads TGTGCCAGCAGCCCACCGACGGAGACAGATACGCAGTATTTT. Translating it yields CASSPPTETDTQYF.